The T cell receptor beta chain described here comes from a study of tumor and adjacent non-tumor tissue in lung cancer. Overall study findings and caveats: Significantly higher TCR diversity was found in tumor than normal lung.

This clonotype appeared a few times. The antigen remains undetermined. This sample's RNA came from whole unsorted tissue. More than 3 cm separated this lung sample from the edge of the tumor. The library came from three nested PCR rounds adapted from ARM-PCR protocols. A single record per CDR3 protein comes from TCRdb applying MiXCR to the multiplex PCR reads. This sample has about 75,000 distinct CDR3 sequences; approximately 71% occur once, and the top ten carry about 30%. Germline CDR1 SGHVS, CDR2 FQNEAQ. There are 16 residues in the CDR3. The V and J ends lost 2 bases and 2 bases, in that order; junction bases with no gene match: 6.

The receptor was derived from a woman in her fifties or sixties with non-small cell lung cancer. The sequencing sample was made of distant non-tumor lung tissue. This chain connects TRBV7-8 to TRBJ2-7, with TRBD2 matching 10 bases. As DNA, the CDR3 is TGTGCCAGCAGCTTAAGTGCTAGCGGGGGAACCTACGAGCAGTACTTC. As protein: CASSLSASGGTYEQYF.